This T cell receptor beta chain was documented in a study of CXCR3-negative and CXCR3-positive naive CD8 T cells. Study at large: Roughly 1.5 +/- 0.3 million TRB reads came from each library, giving some 150 million in total.

By phenotype, naive CD8+ T cells were CD45RO-CCR7+CD27+CD95-. This CDR3 comprises 17 residues. Germline assignment: CDR1 DFQATT and CDR2 SNEGSKA (reference sequence). On this clonotype: Its antigen is unidentified.

Study results and caveats: Hydrophobicity was higher for TRB CDR3s found in CXCR3-positive naive cells than in CXCR3-negative naive cells. With CXCR3 expression partially decreased after cryopreservation, most assays relied on fresh PBMCs.

Libraries of TRB cDNA were made by 5' RACE and carried UMIs. TCRdb reprocessed the 5' RACE reads and reports one entry per CDR3 protein, with no DNA. The sample shows about 89,000 distinct CDR3 sequences, and about 1% sits with its ten largest clones. The receptor's source is a human donor in good health. Some clones in this sample may be carry-over from other donors' samples. The rearrangement uses TRBV20-1 and TRBJ2-1; TCRdb's assignment of TRBD2 cannot be checked, as there is no DNA. The source material was naive CXCR3+ CD8+ T cells from blood. The subset was: CD45RO-CCR7+CD27+CD95- naive CD8+ T cells expressing CXCR3 (TNR3+). CDR3 residues: CSANWPSGGPPYNEQFF.